This TCR beta chain is from a study of cytomegalovirus exposure and HLA in healthy donors. Points from the study as a whole: Sequencing probably produced one cluster of sequence variants that were highly shared.

60 Vbeta and 13 Jbeta primers were used in PCR. Here immunoSEQ multiplex PCR was the method, and the copy in TCRdb shows in-frame clones only, minus some. The sample yields approximately 150,000 clones, over 65% seen once. Germline V lookup: CDR1 LNHDA, CDR2 SQIVND (reference sequence). The CDR3 sequence is 13 residues long. Trimming pared 8 bases from V and 3 bases from J, leaving 11 bases between. Healthy bone marrow donors made up the cohort. On this clone itself: As yet, its antigen is unknown.

The chain employs TRBV19 and TRBJ1-5; D gene uncertain. This TCR came from a man aged 18 to 29 in good health and CMV-seropositive. The sequenced material came from PBMCs. The CDR3 DNA reads as TGTGCCAGTTATTCCGGGAACAATCAGCCCCAGCATTTT. Translating gives CASYSGNNQPQHF.